Described below is a single TCR beta chain sequence and its context. The antigen is undetermined. The sample originates from a study of PD-1 blockade in classical Hodgkin lymphoma. TCRdb's copy holds only in-frame clones and misses some; the assay was immunoSEQ multiplex PCR. The table records roughly 140,000 clones, just under 80% of them present only once. There was relapse after autologous stem cell transplantation in every patient, and there was variation in brentuximab vedotin exposure. The germline CDR1 and CDR2 sequences are SQVTM and ANQGSEA. The CDR3 extends over 10 amino acids. Trimming at V came to 6 bases and at J to 7 bases, leaving 3 bases not matched to a gene. General study results and limits: Reports described newly diagnosed patients as having lower baseline TCR diversity than healthy donors. Lower baseline TCR diversity marked trial partial responders and progressors. Any patient who commenced nivolumab under 1 year after ASCT was excluded. There was a significant rise in CD4+ TCR diversity by C4D1, with no such rise for CD8+.

The receptor was isolated from a human donor with classical Hodgkin lymphoma. The sequencing here drew on peripheral blood mononuclear cells (PBMCs), taken before the second cycle of nivolumab. The V and J genes are TRBV29-1 and TRBJ2-7; 7 bases are a match to TRBD1. The CDR3 spells CSVGTEEQYF. CDR3 nucleotides: TGCAGCGTGGGGACAGAAGAGCAGTACTTC.